One sample yielded the 4 T cell receptor beta chains listed below, sequenced in a study of technical replicates of blood from several donors. Profiled with immunoSEQ multiplex PCR; TCRdb holds only in-frame clones, not every one. The data hold under 85,000 clones, with approximately 86% observed a single time. Sequenced material: PBMCs. These receptors were collected from a human donor in good health. Some clones in this sample may be carry-over from other donors' samples.

The V and J genes are TRBV7-2 and TRBJ2-3; TRBD2 aligns across 12 bases. The CDR3 runs to 16 residues. Unmatched junction bases numbered 12, after V lost 4 bases and J lost 10 bases. Looked up from germline, CDR1 is SGHTA and CDR2 is FQGNSA. The CDR3 loop reads CASSSGLAGPHMAQYF. The CDR3 bases are TGTGCCAGCAGCTCGGGACTAGCGGGCCCCCATATGGCGCAGTATTTT. Variable domain in full (rest from reference TRBV7-2 and TRBJ2-3): GAGVSQSPSNKVTEKGKDVELRCDPISGHTALYWYRQSLGQGLEFLIYFQGNSAPDKSGLPSDRFSAERTGGSVSTLTIQRTQQEDSAVYLCASSSGLAGPHMAQYFGPGTRLTVL.

The chain couples TRBV28 to TRBJ2-5; 7 bases fit TRBD1. J was trimmed by 2 bases and V by 4 bases; bases with no gene match: 10. There are 16 residues in the CDR3. The germline V gene encodes CDR1 MDHEN and CDR2 SYDVKM. The CDR3 DNA reads as TGTGCCAGCAGTTCACTACCAGGGGGAAGACAAGAGACCCAGTACTTC. Translated, it gives CASSSLPGGRQETQYF.

This chain connects TRBV14 to TRBJ1-3, with D unclear. This CDR3 comprises 16 residues. Trimming stripped 0 bases from V and 0 bases from J, with 9 bases between. The germline gives CDR1 SGHDN, CDR2 FVKESK. CDR3 nucleotides: TGTGCCAGCAGCCAAGATTGGGCGAGCTCTGGAAACACCATATATTTT. Amino acids: CASSQDWASSGNTIYF.

This clone is a singleton in its sample. The chain recombines TRBV18 with TRBJ1-2; D gene uncertain. Germline V gene lookup returns CDR1 KGHSH and CDR2 LQKENI. V dropped 0 bases and J dropped 6 bases, with 8 bases sitting between them. The CDR3 is 13 residues long. CDR3: CASSPPGVDGYTF. In DNA form, the CDR3 reads TGTGCCAGCTCACCACCCGGGGTTGATGGCTACACCTTC.